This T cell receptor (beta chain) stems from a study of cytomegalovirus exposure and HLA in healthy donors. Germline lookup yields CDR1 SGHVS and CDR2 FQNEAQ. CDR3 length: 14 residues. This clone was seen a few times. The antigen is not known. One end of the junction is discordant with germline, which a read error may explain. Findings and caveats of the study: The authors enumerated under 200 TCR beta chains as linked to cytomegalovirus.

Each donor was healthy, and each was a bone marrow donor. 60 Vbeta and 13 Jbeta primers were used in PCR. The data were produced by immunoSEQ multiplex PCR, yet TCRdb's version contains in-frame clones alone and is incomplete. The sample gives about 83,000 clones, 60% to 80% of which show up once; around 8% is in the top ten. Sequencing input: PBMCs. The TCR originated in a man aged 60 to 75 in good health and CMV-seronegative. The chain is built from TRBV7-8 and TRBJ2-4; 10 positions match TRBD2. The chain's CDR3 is CASSIAGGKNIQYF. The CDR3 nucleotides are TGTGCCAGCAGCATAGCGGGAGGCAAAAACATTCAGTACTTC.